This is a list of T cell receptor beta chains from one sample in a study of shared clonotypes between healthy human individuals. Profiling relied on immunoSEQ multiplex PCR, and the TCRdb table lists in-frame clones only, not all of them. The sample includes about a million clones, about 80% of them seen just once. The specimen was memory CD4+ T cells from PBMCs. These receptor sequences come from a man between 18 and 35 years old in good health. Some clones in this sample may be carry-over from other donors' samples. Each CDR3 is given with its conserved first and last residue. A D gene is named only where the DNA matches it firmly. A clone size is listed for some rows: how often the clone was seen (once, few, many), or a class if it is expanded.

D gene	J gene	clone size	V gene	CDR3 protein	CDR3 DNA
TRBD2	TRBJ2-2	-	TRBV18	CASSLGLKATGELFF	TGTGCCAGCTCCCTGGGACTAAAGGCCACCGGGGAGCTGTTTTTT
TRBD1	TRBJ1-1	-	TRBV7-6	CASSPLLTGVHTEAFF	TGTGCCAGCAGCCCGCTTCTGACAGGGGTGCACACTGAAGCTTTCTTT
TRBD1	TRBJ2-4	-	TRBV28	CASGQGKNIQYF	TGTGCCAGCGGACAGGGTAAAAACATTCAGTACTTC
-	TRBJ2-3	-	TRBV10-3	CAISDQSSTDTQYF	TGTGCCATCAGTGATCAATCTAGCACAGATACGCAGTATTTT
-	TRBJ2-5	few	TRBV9	CASSATTGRGEQYF	TGTGCCAGCAGCGCCACGACAGGTCGAGGTGAGCAGTACTTC
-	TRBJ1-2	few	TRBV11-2	CASSFTGGGYGYTF	TGTGCCAGCAGCTTTACTGGGGGTGGCTATGGCTACACCTTC
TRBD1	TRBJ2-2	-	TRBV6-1	CASSSNRGTGELFF	TGTGCCAGCAGTTCCAACAGGGGGACCGGGGAGCTGTTTTTT
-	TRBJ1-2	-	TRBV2	CASSYRTDALHGYTF	TGTGCCAGCAGTTACCGGACGGATGCCCTTCATGGCTACACCTTC
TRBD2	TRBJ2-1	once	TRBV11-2	CASSSQGLAGDEQFF	TGTGCCAGCAGCTCACAAGGACTAGCTGGCGATGAGCAGTTCTTC
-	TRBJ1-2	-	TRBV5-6	CASGMKTGFYGYTF	TGTGCCAGCGGCATGAAAACAGGGTTCTATGGCTACACCTTC
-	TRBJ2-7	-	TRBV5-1	CASSGTASSYEQYF	TGCGCCAGCTCGGGGACCGCAAGCTCCTACGAGCAGTACTTC
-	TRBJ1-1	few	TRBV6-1	CASSEVSGLNTEAFF	TGTGCCAGCAGTGAAGTTTCAGGGCTGAACACTGAAGCTTTCTTT
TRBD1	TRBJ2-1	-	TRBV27	CASSFSGQGNEQFF	TGTGCCAGCAGTTTTAGCGGACAGGGCAATGAGCAGTTCTTC
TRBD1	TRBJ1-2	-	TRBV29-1	CSVEALLRQGLGTF	TGCAGCGTTGAAGCCCTACTCCGACAGGGTCTGGGCACCTTC
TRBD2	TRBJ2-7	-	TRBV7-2	CASSLGLAGGYYEQYF	TGTGCCAGCAGCTTGGGACTAGCGGGAGGCTACTACGAGCAGTACTTC
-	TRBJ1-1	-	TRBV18	CASSPTWDTEAFF	TGTGCCAGCTCGCCTACTTGGGACACTGAAGCTTTCTTT
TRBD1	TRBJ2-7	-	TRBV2	CASRPGTGAYEQYF	TGTGCCAGCAGGCCAGGGACAGGGGCCTACGAGCAGTACTTC
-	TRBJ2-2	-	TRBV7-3	CASSLVRDGELFF	TGTGCCAGCAGCTTGGTTCGGGACGGGGAGCTGTTTTTT
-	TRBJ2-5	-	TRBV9	CASSRGLLAREETQYF	TGTGCCAGCAGCCGCGGGCTCCTAGCGAGAGAAGAGACCCAGTACTTC